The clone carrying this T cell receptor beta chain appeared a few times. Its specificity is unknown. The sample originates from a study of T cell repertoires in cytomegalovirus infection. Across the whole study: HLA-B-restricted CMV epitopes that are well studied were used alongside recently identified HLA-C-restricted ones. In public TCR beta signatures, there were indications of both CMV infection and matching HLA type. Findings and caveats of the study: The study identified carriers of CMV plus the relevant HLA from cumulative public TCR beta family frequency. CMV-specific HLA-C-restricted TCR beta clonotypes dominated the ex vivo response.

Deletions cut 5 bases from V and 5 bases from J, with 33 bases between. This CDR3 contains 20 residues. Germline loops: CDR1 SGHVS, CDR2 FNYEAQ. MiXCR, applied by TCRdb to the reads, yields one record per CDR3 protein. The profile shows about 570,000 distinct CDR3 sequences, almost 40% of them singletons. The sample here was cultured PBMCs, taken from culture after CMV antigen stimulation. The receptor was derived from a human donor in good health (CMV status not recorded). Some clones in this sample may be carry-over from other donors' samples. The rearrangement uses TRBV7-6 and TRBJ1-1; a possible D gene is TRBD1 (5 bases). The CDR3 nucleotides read TGTGCCAGCAGCCTCCGGGGGAGTTTTGCCAGGGCCGGGGTGGGGACTGAAGCTTTCTTT. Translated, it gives CASSLRGSFARAGVGTEAFF.